This T cell receptor (beta chain) derives from a study of identical twins. Study observations and caveats: In monozygotic twins, models underestimated the sharing of out-of-frame TCR alpha. Cord blood beta clonotypes present at high abundance carried fewer insertions; no such pattern appeared in memory repertoires.

The CDR3 length is 18 residues. CDR1 and CDR2 from the germline V gene are MNHNS and SASEGT. Via MiXCR, TCRdb re-called the 5' RACE reads, giving one row per CDR3 protein. The data show approximately 620,000 distinct CDR3 sequences, with 8.5% to 9% seen just once and roughly 0.9% held by the top ten. As regards this clonotype: Its antigen is unknown. An end of the junction differs from the germline gene, which may be a read error.

These data also formed part of another study, on yellow fever vaccine responses in identical twins. That study reports: Twins showed a vaccine T cell response that reportedly seemed partly convergent, partly personalized.

Sequenced input: PBMCs. This receptor was taken from a woman under 30 in good health. This chain joins TRBV6-1 and TRBJ2-6; the match to TRBD1 covers 9 bases. The CDR3 spells CAISEATGGPPGANVLTF. The CDR3 region has the DNA TGTGCCATCAGTGAAGCTACAGGGGGCCCTCCTGGGGCCAACGTCCTGACTTTC.